The 25 T cell receptor beta chains presented below share a single source sample, sequenced in a study of Ad26.COV2.S vaccination and SARS-CoV-2 variants. Measured with immunoSEQ multiplex PCR; TCRdb has only the in-frame clones, and not every one. The sample lists about 400,000 clones, roughly 88% occurring once. Described treatment: 15 to 20 received Ad26.COV2.S at low or high dose, single or two shots; several received placebo; per-sample allocation not given. Each sample was drawn 63 days after the first injection (of vaccine or placebo). The sample here was peripheral blood, taken in a trial of Ad26.COV2.S vaccine versus placebo. These receptors were taken from a person between 18 and 59 years old who received the Ad26.COV2.S COVID-19 vaccine or a placebo.

The rearrangement uses TRBV6-2 or TRBV6-3 and TRBJ2-7; 10 nucleotides agree with TRBD1. J was trimmed by 3 bases and V by 5 bases; bases with no gene match: 4. CDR1 MNHEY and CDR2 SVGEGT come from the germline V gene. The CDR3 is 14 amino acids. This CDR3 reads CASSPRTGGYEQYF. CDR3 sequence (DNA): TGTGCCAGCAGTCCGCGGACAGGGGGCTACGAGCAGTACTTC.

V and J are TRBV9 and TRBJ2-7; D possibly matches TRBD1 or TRBD2 (5 bases each). The V and J ends lost 2 bases and 3 bases respectively, with 9 bases between them. The CDR3 has 13 residues. Per the germline V gene, CDR1 is SGDLS and CDR2 is YYNGEE. CDR3 coding DNA: TGTGCCAGCAGCGTCGAGGGGTTCTACGAGCAGTACTTC. Translation gives CASSVEGFYEQYF.

V and J are TRBV5-5 and TRBJ2-5; the D is unclear. There are 14 residues in the CDR3. Germline assignment: CDR1 SGHKS and CDR2 YYEKEE (reference sequence). Trimming took off 4 bases at V and 5 bases at J, with 15 bases between the two ends. This CDR3 reads CASSPATPGETQYF. The CDR3 DNA follows: TGTGCCAGCAGCCCGGCGACACCCGGGGAGACCCAGTACTTC.

The V and J genes are TRBV11-2 and TRBJ2-5; TRBD2 agrees at 11 bases. The ends lost 5 bases at V and 4 bases at J; junction bases unmatched: 6. CDR1 SGHAT and CDR2 FQNNGV come from the germline V gene. There are 15 residues in the CDR3. The CDR3 is CASSLVAGGPETQYF. The CDR3, as DNA: TGTGCCAGCAGCCTAGTAGCGGGGGGGCCAGAGACCCAGTACTTC.

This clone occurred once. The chain joins TRBV6-5 to TRBJ1-1; 9 bases agree with TRBD1. Trimming took 6 bases from V and 5 from J; bases not matched to a gene: 7. The CDR3 length is 14 residues. From germline, CDR1 is MNHEY and CDR2 SVGAGI. This CDR3 reads CASRKTGGGTEAFF. CDR3 in DNA: TGTGCCAGCAGAAAAACAGGGGGCGGGACTGAAGCTTTCTTT.

This sequence joins TRBV5-6 and TRBJ2-7; 8 nucleotides line up with TRBD2. V dropped 2 bases and J dropped 6; count of bases not matched to a gene: 13. Germline values: CDR1 SGHDT, CDR2 YYEEEE. The CDR3 spans 16 residues. CDR3 DNA: TGTGCCAGCAGCTTTGGGCTAGCGGGCCCTCTTATCGAGCAGTACTTC. Translated, it gives CASSFGLAGPLIEQYF.

The chain couples TRBV7-2 to TRBJ2-1; D remains ambiguous. V was shortened by 4 bases and J by 8 bases, with 18 bases between the two germline ends. Germline V gene data show CDR1 as SGHTA and CDR2 as FQGNSA. This CDR3 is built from 15 residues. CDR3 amino acids: CASSSRVLYGDEQFF. Written as DNA, the CDR3 is TGTGCCAGCAGCTCCCGGGTCCTGTATGGCGATGAGCAGTTCTTC.

This clone was recorded once. The V call is TRBV6-5, the J call TRBJ1-1, with D uncertain. The CDR3 runs to 15 residues. V lost 8 bases, J lost 0 bases, and 16 bases lay in between. Germline V CDR1 and CDR2: MNHEY, SVGAGI. The CDR3 is CASLGEGRMNTEAFF. For the CDR3, the DNA is TGTGCCAGCCTGGGAGAGGGCCGCATGAACACTGAAGCTTTCTTT.

This clone was found once. The J gene is TRBJ2-3, the V gene TRBV5-1; D ambiguous. The CDR3 sequence is 17 residues long. Germline V lookup: CDR1 SGHRS, CDR2 YFSETQ. Trimming removed 0 bases from V and 2 bases from J, with 16 bases in between. The CDR3 nucleotides are TGCGCCAGCAGCTTGGCCGGTCGGAGAGATGCCACAGATACGCAGTATTTT. It yields the protein CASSLAGRRDATDTQYF.

The V gene is TRBV11-3, the J gene TRBJ1-1, with D unclear. CDR3 length: 14 amino acids. The V end was cut by 0 bases, the J end by 0 bases, with 5 bases between. The V gene's germline CDR1 is SGHNT and CDR2 YENEEA. CDR3 in amino acids: CASSLDGLNTEAFF. CDR3 coding DNA: TGTGCCAGCAGCTTAGACGGGTTGAACACTGAAGCTTTCTTT.

The table lists this clone with a few counts. This chain joins TRBV28 and TRBJ1-3; TRBD1 matches 8 bases. The CDR3 is made up of 13 amino acids. CDR1 is MDHEN, CDR2 SYDVKM, per germline. V shed 7 bases, J shed 5 bases, and the junction held 4 bases outside the gene matches. The CDR3 sequence is CASTQGARNTIYF. The CDR3 DNA is TGTGCCAGCACTCAGGGGGCTAGAAACACCATATATTTT.

V and J are TRBV28 and TRBJ2-3; 10 nucleotides line up with TRBD1. CDR3 length: 15 residues. The germline gives CDR1 MDHEN, CDR2 SYDVKM. V was clipped by 8 bases and J by 4 bases; unmatched bases: 9. The CDR3: CASAPGQGLPDTQYF. For the CDR3, the DNA is TGTGCCAGCGCCCCGGGACAGGGGTTGCCAGATACGCAGTATTTT. Full variable domain (missing parts from reference TRBV28 and TRBJ2-3): DVKVTQSSRYLVKRTGEKVFLECVQDMDHENMFWYRQDPGLGLRLIYFSYDVKMKEKGDIPEGYSVSREKKERFSLILESASTNQTSMYLCASAPGQGLPDTQYFGPGTRLTVL.

The chain couples TRBV19 to TRBJ2-1; 11 positions match TRBD2. Per the germline V gene, CDR1 is LNHDA and CDR2 is SQIVND (reference sequence). The length of the CDR3 is 14 residues. J gave up 7 bases and V 7 bases, and 6 bases lay outside the gene matches. The DNA for the CDR3 is TGTGCCAGTATTACTAGCGGGGGTCTTAATGAGCAGTTCTTC. Translated, it gives CASITSGGLNEQFF.

This chain links TRBV5-1 with TRBJ2-5, with 8 positions matching TRBD2. Losses at the gene ends were 7 bases for V and 1 base for J; bases not matched to a gene: 6. The germline gives CDR1 SGHRS, CDR2 YFSETQ. This CDR3 is built from 14 residues. The CDR3 here is CASRLSGVQETQYF. CDR3 DNA: TGCGCCAGCCGCCTTAGCGGGGTCCAAGAGACCCAGTACTTC.

The J gene is TRBJ2-2, the V gene TRBV19; D remains unclear. From germline, CDR1 is LNHDA and CDR2 SQIVND (reference sequence). The CDR3 covers 16 residues. The ends were cut back, 1 base at V and 0 bases at J, with 9 bases in the middle. This chain's CDR3 is CASSIGRLANTGELFF. The CDR3 DNA sequence: TGTGCCAGTAGTATAGGACGGCTCGCGAACACCGGGGAGCTGTTTTTT.

This clone has only a few counts. The rearrangement joins TRBV27 to TRBJ1-4; D not certain. Germline CDR1 MNHEY, CDR2 SMNVEV (reference sequence). Between the trimmed V and J ends, which lost 2 bases and 5 bases, there was a span of 12 bases. The CDR3 extends over 15 amino acids. The CDR3 reads CASSLRPDGNEKLFF. The CDR3 region has the DNA TGTGCCAGCAGTTTAAGGCCCGATGGGAATGAAAAACTGTTTTTT.

The rearrangement uses TRBV30 and TRBJ1-4; D remains ambiguous. Germline V gene data show CDR1 as GTSNPN and CDR2 as SVGIG (reference sequence). The CDR3 is 15 amino acids. V was pared by 3 bases and J by 8 bases, with 19 bases between. The CDR3 DNA reads TGTGCCTGGAGAGGAAAGGAGGGCGTAGGAGAAAAACTGTTTTTT. This translates into CAWRGKEGVGEKLFF.

Concerning this clone itself: Other DNA sequences in this specimen translate into the identical CDR3. The chain combines TRBV4-1 with TRBJ2-1; perhaps TRBD2 as D (5 bases). Trimming stripped 1 base from V and 4 bases from J, with 8 bases between. Per germline, CDR1 MGHRA and CDR2 YSYEKL. The CDR3 loop spans 14 amino acids. The CDR3 DNA reads TGCGCCAGCAGCCAAGGCCCGGGATACAATGAGCAGTTCTTC. Protein sequence: CASSQGPGYNEQFF.

CDR3 region: CASSDPGLAGGNNEQFF. The CDR3 DNA reads TGTGCCAGCAGCGACCCGGGACTAGCGGGGGGCAACAATGAGCAGTTCTTC. V and J are TRBV3-1 (or the pseudogene TRBV3-2) and TRBJ2-1, with 15 bases that match TRBD2. Per the germline V gene, CDR1 is LGHDT and CDR2 is YNNKEL (reference sequence). The CDR3 contains 17 residues. V dropped 5 bases and J dropped 5; count of bases not matched to a gene: 7.

The chain links TRBV18 to TRBJ2-1, with D perhaps matching TRBD2 (6 bases). The germline CDR1 and CDR2 sequences are KGHSH and LQKENI. The CDR3 has 15 residues. The germline V and J ends were trimmed by 3 bases and 1 base, with 10 bases remaining between them. The CDR3 spells CASSPLSGSYNEQFF. Written as DNA, the CDR3 is TGTGCCAGCTCACCCCTTAGCGGTTCCTACAATGAGCAGTTCTTC.

This chain connects TRBV10-3 to TRBJ2-3, with D perhaps matching TRBD1 (7 bases). V lost 0 bases and J lost 2, with 15 bases in between. Germline CDR1 is ENHRY and CDR2 is SYGVKD. The CDR3 sequence is 17 residues long. CDR3 DNA sequence: TGTGCCATCAGTGAGTCCAGGGGGGCCCATTACACAGATACGCAGTATTTT. It specifies CAISESRGAHYTDTQYF.

The CDR3 DNA sequence: TGTGCCAGTAGTACACTACTAGCGGGGGGTATGGACGAGCAGTACTTC. This gives the protein CASSTLLAGGMDEQYF. V and J are TRBV19 and TRBJ2-7; TRBD2 matches 12 bases. The CDR3 runs to 16 residues. The V and J ends lost 4 bases and 5 bases, in that order; junction bases with no gene match: 9. The germline CDR1 and CDR2 sequences are LNHDA and SQIVND (reference sequence).

The J gene is TRBJ2-7, the V gene TRBV30; D is perhaps TRBD1 or TRBD2 (5 bases each). The germline V and J ends were trimmed by 8 bases and 0 bases, with 17 bases remaining between them. The CDR3 spans 14 residues. The V gene's germline CDR1 is GTSNPN and CDR2 SVGIG (reference sequence). CDR3 loop: CAAAGRVSSYEQYF. The CDR3 bases are TGTGCCGCAGCAGGGCGGGTGAGCTCCTACGAGCAGTACTTC.

The chain joins TRBV19 to TRBJ1-2; TRBD1 matches at 11 bases. The CDR3 has 15 residues. The germline CDR1 and CDR2 sequences are LNHDA and SQIVND (reference sequence). V gave up 3 bases and J gave up 3 bases; unmatched junction bases: 3. The CDR3 sequence: CASSIGTGGHYGYTF. The CDR3 nucleotides read TGTGCCAGTAGTATCGGGACAGGGGGACACTATGGCTACACCTTC.

The chain carries TRBV28 and TRBJ2-7; D may be TRBD1 (6 bases). This CDR3 comprises 14 residues. With 5 bases removed from V and 2 bases from J, the gap between germline ends came to 13 bases. Germline assignment: CDR1 MDHEN and CDR2 SYDVKM. CDR3 residues: CASSLRGFTYEQYF. DNA for the CDR3: TGTGCCAGCAGTCTGAGGGGGTTTACCTACGAGCAGTACTTC. The variable domain in full, with the rest retrieved from reference TRBV28 and TRBJ2-7, is DVKVTQSSRYLVKRTGEKVFLECVQDMDHENMFWYRQDPGLGLRLIYFSYDVKMKEKGDIPEGYSVSREKKERFSLILESASTNQTSMYLCASSLRGFTYEQYFGPGTRLTVT.